The present T cell receptor beta chain was sequenced within a study of identical twins (dated by TCRdb to between 2015 and 2016). With regard to the full study: The study deep-sequenced TCR alpha and beta repertoires from monozygotic twins, unrelated adults of various ages and cord blood to test whether fetal clonotypes persist. Replicate twin experiments were performed at different times using different library preparation protocols to rule out contamination. On the study overall, not on this receptor specifically: In beta out-of-frame sequences, excess twin sharing was weaker, because having fewer shared sequences lowered the signal-to-noise ratio. Because the same donors could not be followed over many years, the conclusions depended on cross-sectional statistical analysis. Zero-insertion analyses could be partly confounded by invariant T cells such as MAIT and iNKT, though diverse VJ usage argued against such confounding for most clonotypes. Abundant cord blood beta clonotypes carried fewer insertions; young adult naive repertoires showed a weaker similar trend, while memory repertoires showed none. In monozygotic twins, recombination models systematically underestimated out-of-frame TCR alpha sharing, but the models matched the sharing seen between unrelated individuals. Compared with coincidental sharing between unrelated individuals, out-of-frame TCR alpha sequences shared between twins had an excess of sequences with low generation probability.

Library creation used 5' RACE. Sequencer: Illumina HiSeq 2000. Template switching added a universal primer binding site, and the final cDNA carried a unique molecular identifier that allowed TCR cDNA molecules to be counted accurately. Specific primers in the conserved constant-segment region were used to synthesize first-strand cDNA for TCR alpha and beta chains. To control for contamination, every cDNA library was double barcoded, receiving both a SMART-Mk sample barcode and Illumina barcodes. TruSeq adapter sequences and Illumina sample barcodes were added in two successive PCR steps. TCR alpha and beta cDNA libraries were sequenced on the Illumina HiSeq platform with custom primers. For the original study's pipeline: MiGEC was used to process raw reads and extract unique molecular identifiers, and MiXCR was used to find CDR3 positions. Recombination models were inferred per individual with the repgenHMM and IGoR tools using an EM algorithm. Shared clonotype analysis was performed with the tcR package in R, normalizing sharing by the product of cloneset sizes. Out-of-frame nonproductive sequences were analyzed to study raw recombination free of thymic and clonal selection effects. TCRdb passed the public sequencing reads through fastp at Q25 and MiXCR, retaining productive beta sequences. Under each unique CDR3 protein, matching rows form one entry showing the most common genes and DNA. TCRdb's processing, not the authors' own work, is the source of the V and J calls. Counted in this sample were some 710,000 distinct CDR3 sequences; around 6% of them appeared once. The ten largest account for around 2% of the sample.

This clonotype appeared many times. The specificity of this receptor is unknown. No much larger clone is present one base from it, and per-base qualities are unavailable. All donors were healthy Caucasians. Three unrelated non-twin adults were also sequenced: a male aged 18 to 29, a male aged 50 to 60 and a female aged 50 to 60. Miltenyi CD45RO+ enrichment and human naive T-cell isolation kits were used to isolate memory (CD45RO+) and naive T cells from PBMC. The TCR sequence derives from a man between 18 and 29 years old in good health. The sample taken for sequencing was naive T cells sorted from blood. The cell subset or site label, read with the paper, signifies: cells isolated with a human naive T-cell isolation kit.

The CDR3 protein sequence reads: CSAEGVSDTQYF. The DNA reads TGCAGTGCCGAGGGGGTATCAGATACGCAGTATTTT. Recombination joined TRBV20-1 with TRBJ2-3; TRBD1 could be the D gene, as 6 bases match. V is pared back by 6 bases and J by 4 bases, with 11 bases lying between the germline termini. The CDR3 measures 12 amino acids from cysteine to phenylalanine. Only CDR3 DNA is held: 36 bases, read in frame from base 1. CDR1 and CDR2, looked up from the germline V gene (reference sequence), are DFQATT and SNEGSKA.